This TCR beta chain emerged from a study of cytomegalovirus exposure and HLA in healthy donors (TCRdb year 2017). With respect to the entire study: According to an earlier analysis of several hundred of the donors, about 179 million T cells yielded 120 million or so unique TCR beta sequences and around 280 Gb of sequence data. An early release that covered roughly 600 HLA-typed donors contained about 300 gigabases of sequencing data and roughly 84 million unique TCR sequences. Among the approximately 400 genotyped donors, approximately 82% belonged to the genetic ancestry cluster associated with self-reported Caucasian donors. The study aimed to test whether signatures of past pathogen exposure could be identified by cataloging public T cell receptors. The study used immunosequencing to profile the T cell repertoires of more than 650 subjects and linked those repertoires to cytomegalovirus serostatus. A separate validation cohort of 100 to 150 different subjects was used in addition to the 666-subject first cohort. The study combined high-throughput TCR immunosequencing, statistical association of individual TCRs with disease status, and machine learning to predict cytomegalovirus infection status. A later analysis re-analyzed previously published TCR beta repertoires from 650 to 800 donors and added high-resolution HLA genotyping to study TCR occurrence patterns. In the later analysis, no new phenotypic data were used to find candidate immune exposures; instead, reliance was placed on TCR beta sequences and their occurrence across donors. In an earlier analysis of 550 to 700 of the donors, high-throughput TCR beta sequencing was used to judge whether each TCR beta V gene segment behaved as functional or pseudogenic. Alongside the repertoire data, information on donor age, sex, ethnicity and CMV serostatus was compiled. In a later genetic analysis, genome-wide SNP genotypes for about 55% of the 666 donors were used, and that subset was treated as a discovery cohort. All discovery cohort repertoires had been generated using a single sequencing platform. Class I and class II HLA loci were covered by the typing at four-digit resolution. Typing coverage varied by locus: roughly 620-630 donors for A, B, C, DRB1 and DQB1; more than 500 for DQA1; around 570 for DPA1; approximately 470 for DPB1. Roughly 5 DR-DQ haplotypes were handled as single units for association and clustering, since linkage in the cohort was strong. Across around 400 genotyped donors of the cohort, an average of about 240,000 unique TCR beta nucleotide sequences per donor were sequenced, and approximately 17% of those sequences were non-productive. The study at large found these results: According to a later analysis, parvovirus B19, influenza, CMV and Epstein-Barr virus appeared linked to several top co-occurrence clusters. A later genetic analysis associated a missense DCLRE1C variant with V-gene and J-gene trimming of TCR beta chains, and an independent cohort replicated the association. Most TCR sequences were seen in very few donors, while some public TCRs were found in many individuals. Roughly uniform sequencing depth across donors was assumed in presence/absence analyses, although this assumption may not hold. Because HLA typing was missing for some donors at each locus, association tests included only the typed subset. According to a later analysis, most CMV-associated TCR beta chains appeared to be HLA-restricted, and the HLA associations seemed to be driven largely by CMV exposure. According to a later analysis, TCR association rates differed among HLA loci, with DRB1 alleles showing the most associated TCRs and HLA-C alleles showing the fewest. The classifier was reported to diagnose cytomegalovirus status with high specificity and sensitivity in both the original cohort and the validation cohort. A few of the identified cytomegalovirus-associated TCR beta chains were confirmed in vitro to be specific for cytomegalovirus antigens. The earlier analysis of nearly 600 of the donors excluded some 15 rarely observed V segments, including chromosome 9 orphons, because counts were too low. A total of fewer than 200 TCR beta chains were listed by the study as associated with cytomegalovirus. A later analysis associated about 16,000 TCR beta sequences with specific HLA alleles at a false discovery rate of 0.05. According to the authors, the approach could potentially be generalized to other disease states and immunological phenotypes. A further reported finding was that TCR beta sequences accurately predicted the HLA-A and HLA-B alleles for most subjects in the first cohort. A later genetic analysis reported fewer N-insertions in productive TCRs among donors in an Asian-associated ancestry cluster than the approximately 700-donor mean. When HLA alleles, especially DR and DQ, strongly co-occurred, TCR associations were difficult to assign to individual alleles. Correlated functional status among segregating V segments might be attributable to linkage disequilibrium, but an unknown experimental factor could not be ruled out. In a later analysis, HLA-associated TCR beta chains were found to be more clonally expanded and to have lower generation probabilities than equally common non-associated chains. An earlier analysis of around 600 of the donors showed that most TCR beta V segments appeared in productive rearrangements either about 90% or about 30% of the time, which broadly matched IMGT annotations. Because the 87-base-pair reads could not distinguish some IMGT-functional V segments, including TRBV6-2 and TRBV6-3, those segments were excluded. The sequencing pipeline was judged likely to have produced a cluster of highly shared sequence variants as a technical artifact. For the cohort, immune exposure information was limited to CMV serostatus. This cohort had only TCR beta chains sequenced, and the lack of alpha or paired-chain data limited which features could be detected.

CDR1 and CDR2 are drawn from the germline V gene (reference sequence): SGHNT, YYREEE. The CDR3, cysteine through phenylalanine, is 15 amino acids long. The entry retains the CDR3 DNA only, 45 bases that are in frame from base 1. V is pruned by 3 bases and J by 0 bases, leaving 2 bases of the junction without a gene match. As to this clone: Its antigen target is currently unknown. No quality values exist for individual bases; no much larger clone is one base distant.

The library was built by means of the immunoSEQ multiplex PCR assay. For the multiplex PCR, a mixture combining 60 forward primers for TCR Vbeta segments and 13 reverse primers for TCR Jbeta segments was used. The CDR3 region of rearranged TCR beta genes was amplified from genomic DNA by a multiplex PCR assay. The Illumina HiSeq System was used to sequence the amplified TCR beta libraries as 87-base-pair reads. The study's processing was this. Across the roughly 700 repertoires, a later analysis counted 80 million or so unique TCR beta chains, roughly 11 million of which were shared by at least two donors. Raw reads were error-corrected and collapsed into unique sequences with a nearest-neighbor algorithm that merged closely related sequences to remove PCR and sequencing errors. V, D and J gene segments were assigned by aligning CDR3 sequences to IMGT reference sequences. For a sequence to be retained, at least a six-nucleotide match to both a V gene segment and a J gene segment was required. A rearrangement was called productive if the CDR3 had no stop codons and remained in frame with V and J, and every other rearrangement was called non-productive. Following IMGT convention, CDR3 was defined as the stretch from the second conserved V-encoded cysteine up to the conserved J-encoded phenylalanine. The earlier analysis of about 570 of the donors excluded any sequence lacking an unambiguous match to a single V gene segment. In an earlier analysis of approximately 550 of the donors, V segments were called functional above 56.7% productive rearrangements and were called segregating when the between-donor standard deviation exceeded 5%. A statistical classification framework was built for diagnosing cytomegalovirus status from the catalog of TCR beta chain sequences. V and J gene assignment, in a later analysis, came from comparing TCR nucleotide sequences with IMGT/GENE-DB human TR gene sequences. A later analysis assigned CDR3 sequences and most-parsimonious VDJ recombination scenarios with the TCRdist pipeline. In a later analysis, each TCR beta chain was defined by its CDR3 amino acid sequence together with its V-gene family, and reads without a unique V-gene family were excluded. A later analysis removed 550 to 700 highly shared, low-generation-probability nucleotide sequences to deal with suspected cross-contamination and a sequencing artifact. For each public chain, a later analysis derived a clonal expansion index from normalized ranks of inferred template counts within each repertoire. In a later analysis, generation probabilities were computed using a VDJ recombination model fitted to out-of-frame rearrangements, and the results were checked against IGoR. Hypergeometric tests were used in a later analysis to score TCR-TCR, TCR-HLA and TCR-CMV co-occurrence, with a repertoire-size bias correction applied to the TCR pairs. To estimate false discovery rates, a later analysis permuted the HLA or CMV assignments 20 times. A later analysis grouped co-occurring TCRs with DBSCAN, adding TCRdist sequence similarity when clustering within HLA-allele-positive subsets. Repertoires with fewer than 30,000 or more than 120,000 public chains, plus five repertoires with anomalous nucleotide sharing, were excluded from co-occurrence clustering. Sourced from immuneACCESS, this table was stored by TCRdb with only in-frame sequences that have V and J called. A share of the clones is absent; for the studies checked, an unresolved V gene accounts for under half, and the remainder has no known explanation. The DNA gave D and trimming, while V, J and clone size come from that table. Here the sample has under 250,000 clones; over 60% occur a single time. Of the sample, 1.5% to 2% falls within the top ten clones.

The cohort comprised 710 or so healthy bone marrow donors. Cohort members were all nominally healthy when sampled, although unrecorded immune exposures were likely present. The donor was CMV seronegative and belonged to the group of around 350 seronegative cohort members. A peripheral blood sample was collected from each donor, and TCR beta sequencing was performed on peripheral blood mononuclear cells. Genomic DNA was extracted from the blood cell samples with the Qiagen DNeasy Blood Extraction Kit. What was sequenced was PBMCs. The rearranged chain carries TRBV5-4 and TRBJ1-5; 8 junctional bases match TRBD1. This receptor was taken from a male donor in good health and CMV-seronegative. CDR3 sequence: CASSWGTGSNQPQHF. In nucleotide form, the sequence is TGTGCCAGCAGCTGGGGGACAGGTAGCAATCAGCCCCAGCATTTT.